The present T cell receptor (beta chain) was sequenced within a study of shared clonotypes between healthy human individuals. Whole-study findings and limits: Non-shared clonotypes displayed generation probabilities falling below those of clonotypes present in all four donors.

As for this clone: What it recognizes is unknown. Without the conserved terminal phenylalanine or tryptophan, this CDR3 likely stems from a read error. The DNA is left out, because the CDR3 cannot be placed on it with certainty; the CDR3 is given as TCRdb lists it.

Splitting of each subset's genomic DNA was done evenly across several immunoSEQ plates. Original processing methods: ImmunoSEQ yielded junction-only sequences lacking quality scores, so filtering differed. The protocol was immunoSEQ multiplex PCR, while the TCRdb copy is restricted to in-frame clones and leaves out a portion. The DNA was the basis for D and trimming; V, J and clone size are from that table. Of roughly 1,500,000 clones listed, roughly 98% are singletons. Naive CD45RA+ and memory CD45RA-negative subsets were split from CD4+ cells. Germline V gives CDR1 DFQATT, CDR2 SNEGSKA (reference sequence). Both ends counted, the CDR3 spans 11 residues.

The sequence was obtained from a man aged 25-45 years in good health. Specimen: naive CD4+ T cells sorted from blood. Sample subset: CD45RA+ positively selected. J is TRBJ2-7 and V is TRBV20-1. This CDR3 is CSARDPPHTVL.